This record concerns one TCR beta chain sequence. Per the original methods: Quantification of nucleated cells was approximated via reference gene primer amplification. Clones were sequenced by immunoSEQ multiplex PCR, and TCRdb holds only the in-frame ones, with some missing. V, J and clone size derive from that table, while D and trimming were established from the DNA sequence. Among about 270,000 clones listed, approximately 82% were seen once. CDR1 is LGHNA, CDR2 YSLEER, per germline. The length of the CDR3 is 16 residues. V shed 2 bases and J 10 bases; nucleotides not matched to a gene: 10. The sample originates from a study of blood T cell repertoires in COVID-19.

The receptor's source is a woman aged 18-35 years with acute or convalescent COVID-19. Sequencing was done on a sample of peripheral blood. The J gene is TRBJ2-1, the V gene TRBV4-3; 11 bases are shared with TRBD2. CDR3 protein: CASSQSGTSGVREQFF. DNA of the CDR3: TGCGCCAGCAGCCAATCCGGGACTAGCGGCGTTAGGGAGCAGTTCTTC.